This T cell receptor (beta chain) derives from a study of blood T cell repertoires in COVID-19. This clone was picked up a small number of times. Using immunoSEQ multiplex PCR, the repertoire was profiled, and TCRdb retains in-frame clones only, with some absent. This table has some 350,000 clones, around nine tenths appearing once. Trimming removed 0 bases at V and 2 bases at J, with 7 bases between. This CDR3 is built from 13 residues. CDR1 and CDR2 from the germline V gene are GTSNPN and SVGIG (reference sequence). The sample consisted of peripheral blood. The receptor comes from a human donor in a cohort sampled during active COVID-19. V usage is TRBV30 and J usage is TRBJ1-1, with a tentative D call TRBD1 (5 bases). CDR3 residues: CAWSVGLNTEAFF. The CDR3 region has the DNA TGTGCCTGGAGTGTGGGACTTAACACTGAAGCTTTCTTT.